This record covers a single T cell receptor beta chain. This CDR3 spans 13 amino acids. Germline V lookup: CDR1 SGHTA, CDR2 FQGTGA. Trimming removed 2 bases at V and 8 bases at J, with 10 bases between. The sample belongs to a study of PD-L1 blockade in urothelial cancer. The wider study: Atezolizumab therapy began for patients in about 2014, dosed at 1,200 mg intravenously every 3 weeks. Investigators checked blood 3 weeks (second dose) and 6 weeks after treatment start. Median T cell yield from blood was 130,000 to 150,000.

The table came from immunoSEQ multiplex PCR; TCRdb's copy has only in-frame clones and leaves some out. The sample gives about 50,000 clones, approximately 80% of which show up once; around 9.1% is in the top ten. The time point here: peripheral blood 6 weeks after treatment start. Material: PBMCs, obtained around atezolizumab (anti-PD-L1) treatment. The sequence derives from a man between 65 and 85 years old with urothelial cancer. The gene calls are TRBV7-3 and TRBJ1-5; TRBD1 is a possible D gene (5 bases). CDR3 DNA: TGTGCCAGCAGCTTATTTGGGGGGGAGCCCCAGCATTTT. Residues: CASSLFGGEPQHF.